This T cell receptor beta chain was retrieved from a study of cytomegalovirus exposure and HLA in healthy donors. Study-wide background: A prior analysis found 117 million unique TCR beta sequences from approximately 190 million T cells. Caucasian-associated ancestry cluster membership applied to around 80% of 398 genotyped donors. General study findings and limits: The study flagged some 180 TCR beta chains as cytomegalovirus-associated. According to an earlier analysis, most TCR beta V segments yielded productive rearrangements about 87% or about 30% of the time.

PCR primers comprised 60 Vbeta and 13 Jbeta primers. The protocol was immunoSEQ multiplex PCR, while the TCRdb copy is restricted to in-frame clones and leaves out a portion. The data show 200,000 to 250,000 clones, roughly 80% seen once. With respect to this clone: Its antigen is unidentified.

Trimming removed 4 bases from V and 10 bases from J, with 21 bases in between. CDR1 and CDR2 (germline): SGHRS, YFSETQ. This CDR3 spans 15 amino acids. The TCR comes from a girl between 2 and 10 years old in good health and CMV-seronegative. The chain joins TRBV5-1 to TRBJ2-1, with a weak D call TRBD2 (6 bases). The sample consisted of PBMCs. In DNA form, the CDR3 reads TGCGCCAGCAGCGTCTTGCGGGATGCTAATTCCGAGCAGTTCTTC. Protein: CASSVLRDANSEQFF.